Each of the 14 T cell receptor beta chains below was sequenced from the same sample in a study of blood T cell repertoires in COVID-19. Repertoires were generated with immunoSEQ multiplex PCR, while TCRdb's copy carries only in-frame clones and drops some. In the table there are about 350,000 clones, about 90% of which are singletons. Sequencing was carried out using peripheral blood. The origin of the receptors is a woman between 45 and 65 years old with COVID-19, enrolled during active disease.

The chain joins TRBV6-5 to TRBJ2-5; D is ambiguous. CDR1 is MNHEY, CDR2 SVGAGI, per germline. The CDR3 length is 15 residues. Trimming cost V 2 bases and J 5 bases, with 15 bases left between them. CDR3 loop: CASSYTPTNRETQYF. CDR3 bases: TGTGCCAGCAGTTACACTCCCACCAATCGGGAGACCCAGTACTTC.

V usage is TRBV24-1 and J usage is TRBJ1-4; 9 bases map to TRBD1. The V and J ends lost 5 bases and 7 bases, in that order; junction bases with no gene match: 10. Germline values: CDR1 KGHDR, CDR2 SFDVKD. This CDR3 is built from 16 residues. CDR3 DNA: TGTGCCACCAGTGCGGCTGGGGGACAGGGAGGTGAAAAACTGTTTTTT. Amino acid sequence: CATSAAGGQGGEKLFF.

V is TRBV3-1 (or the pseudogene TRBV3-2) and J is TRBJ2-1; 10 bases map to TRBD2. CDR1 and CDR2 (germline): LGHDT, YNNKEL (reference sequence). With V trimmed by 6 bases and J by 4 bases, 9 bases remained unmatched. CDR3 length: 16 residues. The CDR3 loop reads CASSYSGRHLYNEQFF. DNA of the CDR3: TGTGCCAGCAGTTATAGCGGGAGGCACTTATACAATGAGCAGTTCTTC.

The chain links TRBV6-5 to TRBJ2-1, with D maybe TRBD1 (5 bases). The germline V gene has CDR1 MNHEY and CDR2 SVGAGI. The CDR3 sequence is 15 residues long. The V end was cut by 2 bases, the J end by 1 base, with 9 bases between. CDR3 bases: TGTGCCAGCAGTTACAGGGGCGTATCCTACAATGAGCAGTTCTTC. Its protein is CASSYRGVSYNEQFF.

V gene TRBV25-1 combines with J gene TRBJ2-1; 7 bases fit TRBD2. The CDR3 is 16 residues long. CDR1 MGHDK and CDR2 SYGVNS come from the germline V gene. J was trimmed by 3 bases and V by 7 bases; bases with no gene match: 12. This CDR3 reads CASNLGGRENYNEQFF. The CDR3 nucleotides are TGTGCCAGCAACCTCGGAGGGCGGGAGAACTACAATGAGCAGTTCTTC.

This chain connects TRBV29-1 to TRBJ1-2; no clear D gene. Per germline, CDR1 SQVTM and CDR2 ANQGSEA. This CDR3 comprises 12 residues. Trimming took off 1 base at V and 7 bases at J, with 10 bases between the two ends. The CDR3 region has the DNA TGCAGCGTTGAAGTGTTTACTTCTGGCTACACCTTC. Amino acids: CSVEVFTSGYTF.

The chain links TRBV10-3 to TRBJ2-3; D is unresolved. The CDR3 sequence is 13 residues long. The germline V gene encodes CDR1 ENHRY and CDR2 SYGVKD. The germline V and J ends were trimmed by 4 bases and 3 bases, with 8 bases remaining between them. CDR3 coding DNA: TGTGCCATCAGTGGTGTACAAACAGATACGCAGTATTTT. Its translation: CAISGVQTDTQYF.

The CDR3 nucleotides are TGCGCCAGCAGCTCCCGACAGGGGGCGGTTGAAGCTTTCTTT. Its protein is CASSSRQGAVEAFF. The V call is TRBV5-1, the J call TRBJ1-1, with 10 positions matching TRBD1. The V gene's germline CDR1 is SGHRS and CDR2 YFSETQ. V lost 3 bases to trimming and J lost 7 bases; unmatched junction nucleotides: 6. The CDR3 sequence is 14 residues long.

The CDR3 coding sequence is TGTGCCAGCAGCTTAGGGGGGACAGGGGGCGCAAGGACTTTCTTT. It translates to CASSLGGTGGARTFF. This sequence joins TRBV13 and TRBJ1-1, with 12 bases aligning to TRBD1. CDR1 is PRHDT, CDR2 FYEKMQ, per germline (reference sequence). Trimming removed 0 bases from V and 12 bases from J; junction bases left unmatched: 8. This CDR3 contains 15 residues. The whole variable domain, filled in from reference TRBV13 and TRBJ1-1, reads AAGVIQSPRHLIKEKRETATLKCYPIPRHDTVYWYQQGPGQDPQFLISFYEKMQSDKGSIPDRFSAQQFSDYHSELNMSSLELGDSALYFCASSLGGTGGARTFFGQGTRLTVV.

CDR3 amino acids: CASSPLHEQYF. As DNA, the CDR3 is TGTGCCAGCAGCCCCCTCCACGAGCAGTACTTC. This sequence joins TRBV7-8 and TRBJ2-7; D is undetermined. The CDR3 spans 11 residues. Germline loops: CDR1 SGHVS, CDR2 FQNEAQ. Trimming shortened V by 5 bases and J by 5 bases, and 7 bases separated the two germline ends.

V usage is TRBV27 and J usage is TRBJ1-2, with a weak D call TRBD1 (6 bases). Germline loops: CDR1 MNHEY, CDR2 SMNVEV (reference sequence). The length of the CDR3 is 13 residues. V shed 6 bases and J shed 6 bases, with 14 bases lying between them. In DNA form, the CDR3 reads TGTGCCAGCAGCCGAGGGGGGGAGAATGGCTACACCTTC. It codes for CASSRGGENGYTF.

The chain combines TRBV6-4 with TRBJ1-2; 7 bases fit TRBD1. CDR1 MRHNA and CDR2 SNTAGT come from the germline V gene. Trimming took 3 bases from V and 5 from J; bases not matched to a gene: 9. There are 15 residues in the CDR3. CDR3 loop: CASSESLTGPYGYTF. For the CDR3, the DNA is TGTGCCAGCAGTGAATCCCTGACAGGGCCATATGGCTACACCTTC.

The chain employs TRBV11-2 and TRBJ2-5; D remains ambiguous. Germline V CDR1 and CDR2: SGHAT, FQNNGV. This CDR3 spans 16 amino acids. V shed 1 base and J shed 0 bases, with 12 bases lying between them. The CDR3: CASSLGLTLNQETQYF. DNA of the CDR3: TGTGCCAGCAGCTTAGGGTTGACTTTAAACCAAGAGACCCAGTACTTC.

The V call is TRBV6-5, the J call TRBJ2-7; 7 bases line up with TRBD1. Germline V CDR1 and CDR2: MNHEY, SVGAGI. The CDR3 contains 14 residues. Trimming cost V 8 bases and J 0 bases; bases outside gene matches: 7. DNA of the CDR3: TGTGCCAGCTGGTCTGGGACAGCCTCCTACGAGCAGTACTTC. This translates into CASWSGTASYEQYF.